This T cell receptor beta chain was identified during a study of beta chain features in type 1 diabetes. Overall study findings and caveats: PCR may have favored shorter templates equally in patients and controls. In comparison with healthy donors, patients had naive, central memory and Treg TCRB repertoires that appeared more similar.

The V and J ends lost 7 bases and 2 bases respectively, with 10 bases between them. Germline assignment: CDR1 LNHDA and CDR2 SQIVND (reference sequence). The CDR3 loop spans 13 amino acids. The authors reverse transcribed all of the isolated RNA, so sequencing captured expressed TCRB transcripts. Libraries were prepared by immunoSEQ multiplex PCR; TCRdb keeps only in-frame clonotypes and omits some of them. The sample records a few hundred thousand clones, 15% to 20% being singletons. As to this clone: Its antigen is still unknown.

Only one heparinised blood draw was taken per donor, and its volume averaged approximately 0.11 L. The chain couples TRBV19 to TRBJ2-3; D possibly corresponds to TRBD2 (6 bases). The TCR originated in a woman aged 18 to 35 in good health. The sample consisted of naive CD4+ T cells from blood. CDR3 DNA: TGTGCCAGTAAGGCGGGGAACACAGATACGCAGTATTTT. It yields the protein CASKAGNTDTQYF.